This paragraph reports one TCR beta chain. The CDR3 spans 18 residues. V shed 1 base, J shed 1 base, and the junction held 8 bases outside the gene matches. CDR1 is LGHNA and CDR2 is YNFKEQ in the germline V gene. Profiling relied on immunoSEQ multiplex PCR, and the TCRdb table lists in-frame clones only, not all of them. The table includes roughly 460,000 clones, 80% to 90% detected once. This sample is drawn from a study of blood T cell repertoires in COVID-19. The chain employs TRBV4-2 and TRBJ2-5, with 11 bases lining up with TRBD2. The origin of this receptor is a man younger than 30 with COVID-19, enrolled during active disease. The source material was peripheral blood. CDR3 region: CASSQVLAGGRGQETQYF. CDR3 coding DNA: TGTGCCAGCAGCCAAGTTCTAGCGGGGGGCCGGGGCCAAGAGACCCAGTACTTC.